This T cell receptor beta chain emerged from a study of molecular identifiers for immune sequencing clone quantification. General observations from the study: Whereas clones above 20 RNA copies held under 1% of naive-cell molecules, they held over 98% of effector molecules. Jurkat TCR RNA spiked in from one cell (amid some 1.1 million naive cells) was reportedly detectable.

TCRdb passed the PCR reads through MiXCR, listing each CDR3 protein once. This table holds roughly 65,000 distinct CDR3 sequences, around a sixth found once. On this clonotype itself: Its cognate antigen is unknown.

The CDR3 covers 15 residues. The V gene lost 2 bases and the J gene lost 1 base, with 12 bases spanning the gap. Germline CDR1 and CDR2: SGHTA and FQGNSA. This receptor was identified in a human donor in good health. Some libraries in this study had Jurkat cell RNA spiked in. V usage is TRBV7-2 and J usage is TRBJ2-7, with D possibly TRBD1 on 6 matching bases. Material: naive CD8+ T cells from blood, with Jurkat cell RNA spiked in. Subset specified: FACS-sorted CD8+CD4-CCR7+CD45RA+ naive T cells. The chain's CDR3 is CASSLCRGPSYEQYF. The CDR3 region has the DNA TGTGCCAGCAGCTTATGCAGGGGCCCTTCCTACGAGCAGTACTTC.